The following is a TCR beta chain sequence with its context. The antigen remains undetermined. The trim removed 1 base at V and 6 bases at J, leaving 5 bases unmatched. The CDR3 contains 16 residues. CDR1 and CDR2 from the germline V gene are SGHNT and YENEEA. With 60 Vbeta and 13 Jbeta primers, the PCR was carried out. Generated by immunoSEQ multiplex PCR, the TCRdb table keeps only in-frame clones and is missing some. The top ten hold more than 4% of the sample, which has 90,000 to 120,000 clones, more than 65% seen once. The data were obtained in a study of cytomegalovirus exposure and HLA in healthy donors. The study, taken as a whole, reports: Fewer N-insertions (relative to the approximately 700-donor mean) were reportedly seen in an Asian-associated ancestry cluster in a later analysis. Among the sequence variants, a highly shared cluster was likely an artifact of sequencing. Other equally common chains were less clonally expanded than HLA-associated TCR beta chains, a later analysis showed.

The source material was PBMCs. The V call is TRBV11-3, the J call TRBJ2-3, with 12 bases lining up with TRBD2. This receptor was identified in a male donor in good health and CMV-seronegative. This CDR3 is CASSLGLAGGKDTQYF. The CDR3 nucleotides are TGTGCCAGCAGCTTAGGGCTAGCGGGAGGGAAGGATACGCAGTATTTT.